This TCR beta chain derives from a study of shared clonotypes between healthy human individuals. Points from the study as a whole: Limited genetic and exposure-history diversity came from having few donors. Estimated richness values were generally larger in naive subsets than in memory subsets.

Original methodology: Without quality scores, immunoSEQ junctional reads could not be filtered like full-length reads. The repertoire was sequenced with immunoSEQ multiplex PCR; TCRdb's copy has only in-frame clones and lacks some. V, J and clone size reflect that table, while D and trimming were determined from the DNA. The sample includes around 1 million clones, approximately 80% of them seen just once. The CDR3 consists of 16 residues. V trimming: 0 bases; J trimming: 3 bases; junction bases outside the gene matches: 4. Germline CDR1 and CDR2: SGHVS and FQNEAQ. Details on this clone: What it binds is not known.

Sequencing used memory CD4+ T cells sorted from blood. Subset reported: CD45RA-negative fraction. The V and J genes are TRBV7-8 and TRBJ1-5, with 8 bases identical to TRBD1. The receptor's source is a young man in good health. The CDR3 loop is CASSLAPTGVNQPQHF. The DNA of the CDR3 is TGTGCCAGCAGCTTAGCCCCGACAGGGGTCAATCAGCCCCAGCATTTT.